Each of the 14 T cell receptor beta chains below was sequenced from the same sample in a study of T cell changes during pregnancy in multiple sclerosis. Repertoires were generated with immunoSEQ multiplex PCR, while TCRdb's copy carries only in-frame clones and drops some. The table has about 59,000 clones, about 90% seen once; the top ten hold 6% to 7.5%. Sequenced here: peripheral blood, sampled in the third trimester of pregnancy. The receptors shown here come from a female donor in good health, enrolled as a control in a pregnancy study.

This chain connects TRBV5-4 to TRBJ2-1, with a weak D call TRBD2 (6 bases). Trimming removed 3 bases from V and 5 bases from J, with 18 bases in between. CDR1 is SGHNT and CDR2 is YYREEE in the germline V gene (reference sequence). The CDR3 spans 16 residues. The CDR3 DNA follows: TGTGCCAGCAGCTCAGCCACGGGACTCCCTAACAATGAGCAGTTCTTC. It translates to CASSSATGLPNNEQFF.

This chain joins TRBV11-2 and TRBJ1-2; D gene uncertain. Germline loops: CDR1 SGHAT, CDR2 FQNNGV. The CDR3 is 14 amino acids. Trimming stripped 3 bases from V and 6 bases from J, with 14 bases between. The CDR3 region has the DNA TGTGCCAGCAGCTTGAGGCCAAGAGGCGATGGCTACACCTTC. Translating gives CASSLRPRGDGYTF.

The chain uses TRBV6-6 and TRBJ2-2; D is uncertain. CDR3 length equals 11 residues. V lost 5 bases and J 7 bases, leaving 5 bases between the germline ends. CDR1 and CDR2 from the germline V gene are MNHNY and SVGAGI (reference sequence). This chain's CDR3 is CASSQDGELFF. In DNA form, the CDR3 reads TGTGCCAGCAGTCAGGACGGGGAGCTGTTTTTT.

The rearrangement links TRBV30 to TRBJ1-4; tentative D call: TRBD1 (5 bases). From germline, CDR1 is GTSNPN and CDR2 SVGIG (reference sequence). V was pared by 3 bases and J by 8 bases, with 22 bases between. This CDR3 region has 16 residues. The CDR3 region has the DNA TGTGCCTGGAGCGGGGCGGGCGGGGAGTTACGGGAAAAACTGTTTTTT. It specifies CAWSGAGGELREKLFF.

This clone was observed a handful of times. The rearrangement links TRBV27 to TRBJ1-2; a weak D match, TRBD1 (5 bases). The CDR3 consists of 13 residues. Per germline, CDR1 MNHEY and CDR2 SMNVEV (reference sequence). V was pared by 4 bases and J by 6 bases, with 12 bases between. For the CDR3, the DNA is TGTGCCAGCAGTTCCGGGGGGAGGAATGGCTACACCTTC. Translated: CASSSGGRNGYTF.

CDR3 in amino acids: CASSTFEGGTEAFF. The CDR3 nucleotides are TGTGCCAGCAGTACTTTTGAGGGCGGCACTGAAGCTTTCTTT. The chain couples TRBV6-5 to TRBJ1-1; D is undetermined. This CDR3 has 14 residues. CDR1 and CDR2 from the germline V gene are MNHEY and SVGAGI. Trimming shortened V by 5 bases and J by 4 bases, and 14 bases separated the two germline ends.

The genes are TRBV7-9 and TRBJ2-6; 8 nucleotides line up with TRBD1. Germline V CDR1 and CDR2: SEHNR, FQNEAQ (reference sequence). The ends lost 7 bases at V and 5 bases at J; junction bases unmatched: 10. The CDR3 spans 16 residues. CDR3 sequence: CASIFGQGDRANVLTF. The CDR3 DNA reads TGTGCCAGCATCTTCGGACAGGGTGATAGGGCCAACGTCCTGACTTTC. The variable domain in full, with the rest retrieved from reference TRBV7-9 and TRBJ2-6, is DTGVSQNPRHKITKRGQNVTFRCDPISEHNRLYWYRQTLGQGPEFLTYFQNEAQLEKSRLLSDRFSAERPKGSFSTLEIQRTEQGDSAMYLCASIFGQGDRANVLTFGAGSRLTVL.

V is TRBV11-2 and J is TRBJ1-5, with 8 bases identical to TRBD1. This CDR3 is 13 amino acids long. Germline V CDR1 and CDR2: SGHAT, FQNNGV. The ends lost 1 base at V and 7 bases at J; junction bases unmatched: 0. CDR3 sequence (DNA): TGTGCCAGCAGCTTAGCAGGGGGCCAGCCCCAGCATTTT. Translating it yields CASSLAGGQPQHF.

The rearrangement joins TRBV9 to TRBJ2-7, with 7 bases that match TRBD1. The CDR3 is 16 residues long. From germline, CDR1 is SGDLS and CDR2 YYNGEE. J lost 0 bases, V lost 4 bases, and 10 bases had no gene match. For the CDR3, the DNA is TGTGCCAGCAGCCCACTCGACAGGGACGTCTCCTACGAGCAGTACTTC. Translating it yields CASSPLDRDVSYEQYF.

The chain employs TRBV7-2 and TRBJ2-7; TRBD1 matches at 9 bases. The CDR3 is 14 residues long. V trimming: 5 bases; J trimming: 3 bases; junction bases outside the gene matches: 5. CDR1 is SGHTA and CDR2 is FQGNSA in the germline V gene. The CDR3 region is CASSTDRGNYEQYF. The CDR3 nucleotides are TGTGCCAGCAGCACCGACAGGGGGAACTACGAGCAGTACTTC. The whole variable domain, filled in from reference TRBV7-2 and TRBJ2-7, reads GAGVSQSPSNKVTEKGKDVELRCDPISGHTALYWYRQSLGQGLEFLIYFQGNSAPDKSGLPSDRFSAERTGGSVSTLTIQRTQQEDSAVYLCASSTDRGNYEQYFGPGTRLTVT.

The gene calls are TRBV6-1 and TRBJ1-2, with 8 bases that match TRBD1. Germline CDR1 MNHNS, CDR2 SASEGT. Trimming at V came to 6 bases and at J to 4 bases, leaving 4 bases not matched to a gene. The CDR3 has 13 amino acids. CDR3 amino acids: CASRQGEGYGYTF. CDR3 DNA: TGTGCCAGCAGACAGGGGGAGGGCTATGGCTACACCTTC.

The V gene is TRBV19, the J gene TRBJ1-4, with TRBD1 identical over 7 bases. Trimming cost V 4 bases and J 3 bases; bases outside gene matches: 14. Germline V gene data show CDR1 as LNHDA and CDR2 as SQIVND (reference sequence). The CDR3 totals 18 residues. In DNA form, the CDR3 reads TGTGCCAGTAGTAACTCGCTCAGGGGGAGGCTGCCTAATGAAAAACTGTTTTTT. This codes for CASSNSLRGRLPNEKLFF.

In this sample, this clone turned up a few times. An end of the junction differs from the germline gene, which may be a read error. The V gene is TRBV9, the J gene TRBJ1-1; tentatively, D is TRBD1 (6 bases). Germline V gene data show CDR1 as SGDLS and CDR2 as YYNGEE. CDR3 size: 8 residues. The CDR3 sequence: CASSDRVF. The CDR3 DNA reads TGTGCCAGCAGCGACAGGGTCTTT.

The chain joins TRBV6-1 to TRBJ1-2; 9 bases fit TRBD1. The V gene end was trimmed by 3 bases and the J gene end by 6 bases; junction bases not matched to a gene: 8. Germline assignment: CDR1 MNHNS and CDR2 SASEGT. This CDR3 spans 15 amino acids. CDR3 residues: CASSEFSGTGNGYTF. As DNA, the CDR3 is TGTGCCAGCAGTGAGTTCTCGGGGACAGGGAATGGCTACACCTTC.